The clone carrying this T cell receptor (beta chain) has just a few counts. This entry comes from a study of blood T cell repertoires in COVID-19. Study information: T cells, B-cell-depleted T cells, or PBMCs provided the cDNA or gDNA that served as material.

In the authors' methods: Reference gene primer amplification gave estimated nucleated cell counts. TCRdb's table, derived via immunoSEQ multiplex PCR, lists solely in-frame clones and lacks some. The V and J calls and the clone size are those of that table, but D and trimming were determined from the DNA. The sample holds more than 85,000 clones, 75% to 85% seen once. Germline V CDR1 and CDR2: SGDLS, YYNGEE. The CDR3 contains 15 residues. Trimming stripped 0 bases from V and 7 bases from J, with 14 bases between. The sample comprised peripheral blood. The chain joins TRBV9 to TRBJ2-1, with D tentatively TRBD1 (5 bases). The TCR sequence derives from a woman aged 80 or over with active or convalescent COVID-19. In DNA, the CDR3 is TGTGCCAGCAGCGTAGATGGGCAGGGTTTGAATGAGCAGTTCTTC. This encodes CASSVDGQGLNEQFF.